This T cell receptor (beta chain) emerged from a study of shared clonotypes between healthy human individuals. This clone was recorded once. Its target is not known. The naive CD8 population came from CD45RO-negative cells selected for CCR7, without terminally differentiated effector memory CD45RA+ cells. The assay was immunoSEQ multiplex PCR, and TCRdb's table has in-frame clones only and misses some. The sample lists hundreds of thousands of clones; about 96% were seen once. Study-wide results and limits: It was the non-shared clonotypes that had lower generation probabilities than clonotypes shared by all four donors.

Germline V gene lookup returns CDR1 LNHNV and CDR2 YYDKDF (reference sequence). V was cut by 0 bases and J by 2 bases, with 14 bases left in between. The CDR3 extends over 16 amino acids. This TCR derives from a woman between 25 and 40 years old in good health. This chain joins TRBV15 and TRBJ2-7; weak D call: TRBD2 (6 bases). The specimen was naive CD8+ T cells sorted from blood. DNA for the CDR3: TGTGCCACCAGCAGAGATGGGCCGGGACTCCCCTACGAGCAGTACTTC. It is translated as CATSRDGPGLPYEQYF.